This is a list of T cell receptor beta chains from one sample in a study of shared clonotypes between healthy human individuals. Profiling relied on immunoSEQ multiplex PCR, and the TCRdb table lists in-frame clones only, not all of them. The data show around 2,000,000 clones, approximately 94% seen once. The specimen was naive CD8+ T cells sorted from blood. Source of these receptors: a man younger than 35 in good health. Both conserved end residues are part of each CDR3. The D gene is left open where the match is weak. The listing skips clone size in some rows; elsewhere it reads once, few, many or a size class.

cdr3_aa: CASSSPGPFYEQYF
cdr3_nt: TGTGCCAGCAGCTCTCCTGGGCCTTTCTACGAGCAGTACTTC
j_call: TRBJ2-7
clone_size: -
v_call: TRBV7-6
d_call: -

cdr3_aa: CASSDGTSGGNEQFF
cdr3_nt: TGTGCCAGCAGTGATGGGACTAGCGGGGGTAATGAGCAGTTCTTC
j_call: TRBJ2-1
clone_size: -
v_call: TRBV2
d_call: TRBD2

cdr3_aa: CASSQTGLAGEETQYF
cdr3_nt: TGTGCCAGCAGCCAAACGGGACTAGCGGGAGAAGAGACCCAGTACTTC
j_call: TRBJ2-5
clone_size: -
v_call: TRBV7-8
d_call: TRBD2

cdr3_aa: CATRPTSGGSQETQYF
cdr3_nt: TGTGCCACCAGGCCCACTAGCGGGGGGTCACAAGAGACCCAGTACTTC
j_call: TRBJ2-5
clone_size: -
v_call: TRBV15
d_call: TRBD2

cdr3_aa: CASSLVSGPMNTEAFF
cdr3_nt: TGTGCCAGCAGCTTAGTGTCGGGTCCCATGAACACTGAAGCTTTCTTT
j_call: TRBJ1-1
clone_size: -
v_call: TRBV7-8
d_call: -

cdr3_aa: CATSRAQNTEAFF
cdr3_nt: TGTGCCACCAGCAGGGCCCAGAACACTGAAGCTTTCTTT
j_call: TRBJ1-1
clone_size: -
v_call: TRBV15
d_call: -

cdr3_aa: CAISDSLATQYF
cdr3_nt: TGTGCCATCAGTGATTCCCTAGCAACCCAGTACTTC
j_call: TRBJ2-5
clone_size: -
v_call: TRBV10-3
d_call: -

cdr3_aa: CASSLRLADYEQYF
cdr3_nt: TGTGCCAGCAGCTTGCGCCTAGCGGATTACGAGCAGTACTTC
j_call: TRBJ2-7
clone_size: -
v_call: TRBV5-5
d_call: TRBD2

cdr3_aa: CASSVDGGGRGPGNTIYF
cdr3_nt: TGTGCCAGCAGCGTAGACGGAGGAGGCAGGGGGCCAGGAAACACCATATATTTT
j_call: TRBJ1-3
clone_size: -
v_call: TRBV9
d_call: TRBD1

cdr3_aa: CASRGGPSGEQYF
cdr3_nt: TGTGCCAGCAGAGGAGGGCCTTCGGGGGAGCAGTACTTC
j_call: TRBJ2-7
clone_size: -
v_call: TRBV7-9
d_call: -

cdr3_aa: CASSRRQGGSDIQYF
cdr3_nt: TGCGCCAGCAGCCGAAGACAGGGGGGATCGGACATTCAGTACTTC
j_call: TRBJ2-4
clone_size: -
v_call: TRBV4-3
d_call: TRBD1

cdr3_aa: CASSAPDRLLWYEQYF
cdr3_nt: TGTGCCAGCAGCGCTCCCGACAGACTCCTATGGTACGAGCAGTACTTC
j_call: TRBJ2-7
clone_size: -
v_call: TRBV7-2
d_call: -

cdr3_aa: CASSVLAGSRDEQYF
cdr3_nt: TGTGCCAGCAGCGTACTAGCGGGGTCAAGGGACGAGCAGTACTTC
j_call: TRBJ2-7
clone_size: once
v_call: TRBV9
d_call: TRBD2

cdr3_aa: CASSYNRGSGELFF
cdr3_nt: TGTGCCAGCAGCTACAATCGGGGGTCCGGGGAGCTGTTTTTT
j_call: TRBJ2-2
clone_size: -
v_call: TRBV7-2
d_call: -

cdr3_aa: CASSYYGTGDGYTF
cdr3_nt: TGTGCCAGCAGTTATTACGGGACAGGGGATGGCTACACCTTC
j_call: TRBJ1-2
clone_size: -
v_call: TRBV6-5
d_call: TRBD1

cdr3_aa: CASSLFGRPTEAFF
cdr3_nt: TGTGCCAGCAGTTTATTTGGCCGGCCCACTGAAGCTTTCTTT
j_call: TRBJ1-1
clone_size: -
v_call: TRBV27
d_call: -

cdr3_aa: CASSSTGGRDVNTEAFF
cdr3_nt: TGTGCCAGCAGCTCTACAGGGGGCCGCGATGTGAACACTGAAGCTTTCTTT
j_call: TRBJ1-1
clone_size: once
v_call: TRBV7-9
d_call: TRBD1

cdr3_aa: CASSYSGGQEQYF
cdr3_nt: TGTGCCAGCAGTTACTCTGGGGGGCAGGAGCAGTACTTC
j_call: TRBJ2-7
clone_size: -
v_call: TRBV6-5
d_call: -

cdr3_aa: CASSLRQSYEQYF
cdr3_nt: TGCGCCAGCAGTCTCCGACAGTCCTACGAGCAGTACTTC
j_call: TRBJ2-7
clone_size: -
v_call: TRBV4-1
d_call: -

cdr3_aa: CASSPGTLYEQYF
cdr3_nt: TGTGCCAGCAGCCCCGGGACACTTTACGAGCAGTACTTC
j_call: TRBJ2-7
clone_size: -
v_call: TRBV5-4
d_call: -

cdr3_aa: CASSLEGYWGNTEAFF
cdr3_nt: TGTGCCAGCTCACTCGAGGGTTATTGGGGGAACACTGAAGCTTTCTTT
j_call: TRBJ1-1
clone_size: -
v_call: TRBV18
d_call: -

cdr3_aa: CAIRGLAGVNEQYF
cdr3_nt: TGTGCCATCAGGGGACTAGCGGGAGTCAACGAGCAGTACTTC
j_call: TRBJ2-7
clone_size: -
v_call: TRBV10-3
d_call: TRBD2

cdr3_aa: CASSSTQGVAKNIQYF
cdr3_nt: TGTGCCAGCAGCTCGACCCAGGGGGTAGCCAAAAACATTCAGTACTTC
j_call: TRBJ2-4
clone_size: -
v_call: TRBV7-9
d_call: TRBD1

cdr3_aa: CASSLEENGWGAGELFF
cdr3_nt: TGTGCCAGCAGCTTGGAGGAAAATGGGTGGGGCGCCGGGGAGCTGTTTTTT
j_call: TRBJ2-2
clone_size: -
v_call: TRBV5-6
d_call: -

cdr3_aa: CASRQNTEAFF
cdr3_nt: TGTGCCAGCCGTCAGAACACTGAAGCTTTCTTT
j_call: TRBJ1-1
clone_size: -
v_call: TRBV27
d_call: -

cdr3_aa: CASSLVGEANEKLFF
cdr3_nt: TGTGCCAGCAGCTTAGTCGGGGAGGCTAATGAAAAACTGTTTTTT
j_call: TRBJ1-4
clone_size: -
v_call: TRBV7-9
d_call: -

cdr3_aa: CASSQPPGLAGASRVF
cdr3_nt: TGCGCCAGCAGCCAACCCCCGGGACTAGCGGGAGCCAGCAGGGTCTTC
j_call: TRBJ2-1
clone_size: -
v_call: TRBV4-1
d_call: TRBD2

cdr3_aa: CASRRGTEAFF
cdr3_nt: TGTGCCAGCCGAAGAGGGACTGAAGCTTTCTTT
j_call: TRBJ1-1
clone_size: -
v_call: TRBV11-2
d_call: -

cdr3_aa: CASSYTGAIGLEQYF
cdr3_nt: TGTGCCAGCTCCTACACAGGTGCCATAGGGTTGGAGCAGTACTTC
j_call: TRBJ2-7
clone_size: -
v_call: TRBV18
d_call: -

cdr3_aa: CASSLAGSPYNEQFF
cdr3_nt: TGTGCCAGCAGTTTAGCGGGAAGTCCCTACAATGAGCAGTTCTTC
j_call: TRBJ2-1
clone_size: -
v_call: TRBV6-5
d_call: TRBD2

cdr3_aa: CATSGPQHF
cdr3_nt: TGTGCCACGTCCGGACCCCAGCATTTT
j_call: TRBJ1-5
clone_size: few
v_call: TRBV6-1
d_call: -

cdr3_aa: CASRSSEGAIGELFF
cdr3_nt: TGTGCCAGCAGAAGCTCAGAGGGGGCTATCGGGGAGCTGTTTTTT
j_call: TRBJ2-2
clone_size: -
v_call: TRBV6-5
d_call: TRBD1

cdr3_aa: CASSLEGLYPGPNEKLFF
cdr3_nt: TGCGCCAGCAGCTTGGAGGGCCTATACCCCGGCCCTAATGAAAAACTGTTTTTT
j_call: TRBJ1-4
clone_size: -
v_call: TRBV5-1
d_call: -

cdr3_aa: CASSLDAPTEAFF
cdr3_nt: TGTGCCAGCAGCCTAGACGCACCCACTGAAGCTTTCTTT
j_call: TRBJ1-1
clone_size: once
v_call: TRBV7-9
d_call: -

cdr3_aa: CASSLDLGGPLHF
cdr3_nt: TGTGCCAGCAGCTTGGATCTGGGAGGCCCCCTCCACTTT
j_call: TRBJ1-6
clone_size: -
v_call: TRBV5-5
d_call: -

cdr3_aa: CAWSGATQETQYF
cdr3_nt: TGTGCCTGGAGTGGAGCTACACAAGAGACCCAGTACTTC
j_call: TRBJ2-5
clone_size: -
v_call: TRBV30
d_call: -

cdr3_aa: CASSFGRNYGYTF
cdr3_nt: TGTGCCAGCAGTTTTGGGCGGAACTATGGCTACACCTTC
j_call: TRBJ1-2
clone_size: -
v_call: TRBV27
d_call: -

cdr3_aa: CAWLMAPEPPTGELFF
cdr3_nt: TGTGCCTGGCTAATGGCGCCAGAGCCCCCCACCGGGGAGCTGTTTTTT
j_call: TRBJ2-2
clone_size: -
v_call: TRBV30
d_call: -

cdr3_aa: CASSVEGTSDQPQHF
cdr3_nt: TGTGCCAGCAGCGTAGAAGGGACCTCGGATCAGCCCCAGCATTTT
j_call: TRBJ1-5
clone_size: -
v_call: TRBV9
d_call: -

cdr3_aa: CASSLTGDYNEQFF
cdr3_nt: TGCGCCAGCAGCCTTACAGGGGACTACAATGAGCAGTTCTTC
j_call: TRBJ2-1
clone_size: -
v_call: TRBV5-1
d_call: TRBD1

cdr3_aa: CASSLSPGTGHYGYTF
cdr3_nt: TGTGCCAGCAGTTTAAGTCCCGGGACAGGGCACTATGGCTACACCTTC
j_call: TRBJ1-2
clone_size: -
v_call: TRBV27
d_call: TRBD1

cdr3_aa: CASSLDGTGELFF
cdr3_nt: TGTGCCAGCAGCTTAGATGGGACCGGGGAGCTGTTTTTT
j_call: TRBJ2-2
clone_size: -
v_call: TRBV5-8
d_call: -

cdr3_aa: CASSLDATGGGNIQYF
cdr3_nt: TGTGCCAGCAGCTTAGATGCCACGGGTGGAGGAAACATTCAGTACTTC
j_call: TRBJ2-4
clone_size: once
v_call: TRBV7-2
d_call: -

cdr3_aa: CASSSSRESISGNTIYF
cdr3_nt: TGTGCCAGCAGTTCCTCCAGGGAAAGCATTTCCGGAAACACCATATATTTT
j_call: TRBJ1-3
clone_size: -
v_call: TRBV28
d_call: -

cdr3_aa: CASSLRRPYEQYF
cdr3_nt: TGTGCCAGCAGCTTAAGAAGGCCCTACGAGCAGTACTTC
j_call: TRBJ2-7
clone_size: -
v_call: TRBV7-2
d_call: -

cdr3_aa: CASSTDPFPYEQYF
cdr3_nt: TGTGCCAGCAGCACCGACCCCTTCCCCTACGAGCAGTACTTC
j_call: TRBJ2-7
clone_size: -
v_call: TRBV9
d_call: -

cdr3_aa: CASSFGLRYEQYF
cdr3_nt: TGCGCCAGCAGCTTCGGACTACGCTACGAGCAGTACTTC
j_call: TRBJ2-7
clone_size: -
v_call: TRBV5-1
d_call: -

cdr3_aa: CASTWDRATGELFF
cdr3_nt: TGTGCCAGCACTTGGGACAGGGCCACCGGGGAGCTGTTTTTT
j_call: TRBJ2-2
clone_size: -
v_call: TRBV27
d_call: TRBD1

cdr3_aa: CASLEEIGNQPQHF
cdr3_nt: TGTGCCAGTCTTGAGGAAATCGGCAATCAGCCCCAGCATTTT
j_call: TRBJ1-5
clone_size: -
v_call: TRBV2
d_call: -

cdr3_aa: CASSQSVGGSYNEQFF
cdr3_nt: TGTGCCAGCAGCCAAAGCGTGGGAGGCTCCTACAATGAGCAGTTCTTC
j_call: TRBJ2-1
clone_size: -
v_call: TRBV14
d_call: -

cdr3_aa: CASTLRTPGGPNEKLFF
cdr3_nt: TGTGCCAGCACTTTGAGGACCCCCGGGGGGCCCAATGAAAAACTGTTTTTT
j_call: TRBJ1-4
clone_size: -
v_call: TRBV7-9
d_call: -

cdr3_aa: CAWSDGHSYEQYF
cdr3_nt: TGTGCCTGGAGTGACGGCCACTCCTACGAGCAGTACTTC
j_call: TRBJ2-7
clone_size: -
v_call: TRBV30
d_call: -

cdr3_aa: CAWTQTTGGDYGYTF
cdr3_nt: TGTGCCTGGACTCAGACTACAGGGGGCGACTATGGCTACACCTTC
j_call: TRBJ1-2
clone_size: -
v_call: TRBV30
d_call: TRBD1

cdr3_aa: CASSPLGVWETQYF
cdr3_nt: TGTGCCAGCAGCCCATTGGGGGTATGGGAGACCCAGTACTTC
j_call: TRBJ2-5
clone_size: -
v_call: TRBV6-1
d_call: -

cdr3_aa: CASSPAHFGVKGSEQYF
cdr3_nt: TGTGCCAGCAGCCCGGCTCATTTTGGGGTGAAGGGGAGCGAGCAGTACTTC
j_call: TRBJ2-7
clone_size: once
v_call: TRBV7-9
d_call: -